The source of this T cell receptor (beta chain) is a study of T cell responses to AZD1222 COVID-19 vaccine. A remark on this clone: The antigen remains unidentified.

General study results and limits: An increase in Spike-specific TCR breadth and depth was observed after two AZD1222 doses. Baseline testing showed seropositivity in only a handful of AZD1222 recipients. There were mostly white British donors and more females than males, and clonal diversity was possibly underestimated. Spike as a whole was targeted by vaccine-associated CD4 TCRs, dominant at 160-218 and 743-854.

Profiled with immunoSEQ multiplex PCR; TCRdb holds only in-frame clones, not every one. The sample lists tens of thousands of clones; roughly 90% were seen once. V was shortened by 4 bases and J by 7 bases, with 7 bases between the two germline ends. The CDR3 spans 11 residues. The source of this sequence is an adult in good health. V usage is TRBV12-3 or TRBV12-4 and J usage is TRBJ1-1; unclear D gene. The material was peripheral blood, obtained on day 0 of MenACWY control vaccination. The CDR3 loop reads CASSSWSEAFF. The CDR3 DNA follows: TGTGCCAGCAGTTCTTGGAGTGAAGCTTTCTTT.